This T cell receptor (beta chain) was sequenced during a study of CD8+ T cells in alopecia areata listed by TCRdb under 2018. For the wider study: The treated patients, all with moderate-to-severe alopecia areata, were enrolled in an open-label pilot trial of oral tofacitinib given at 5 to 10 mg twice daily. immunoSEQ multiplex PCR using 35 Vbeta forward primers and 13 Jbeta reverse primers was used to amplify TCRbeta CDR3 regions. The RNA source kit depended on sample type: the PAXgene miRNA kit for fixed scalp, the miRNeasy kit for PBMCs, and the RNeasy kit for mouse skin. To study T cell clonal expansion in alopecia areata, the researchers applied high-throughput TCRbeta sequencing to both the C3H/HeJ mouse model and human patients. Tofacitinib was administered for 6 to 18 months, and 6 months of follow-up off drug were then conducted to assess delayed response and recurrence. Scalp clonality was compared among normal scalp (n=4), patchy alopecia areata scalp (n=8), and alopecia totalis/universalis scalp (n=8). Patients on tofacitinib were biopsied at baseline and after 4 and 24 weeks of treatment, and several of the patients also had a later scalp biopsy. Scalp tissue and sorted CD4+ and CD8+ peripheral blood T cells from patchy and totalis/universalis alopecia areata patients and from healthy controls were covered by human TCRbeta sequencing. In treated patients, disease severity was measured using the SALT score, which gives the percentage of scalp surface area affected. The paper's findings and limits, for the study overall: Compared with mice, TCR sequences shared between patients were less clear, possibly partly because of HLA diversity across the patient population. Higher clonality and more expanded CD8+ clones were observed in lesional scalp than in normal scalp, particularly in alopecia totalis/universalis, a finding suggestive of antigenic drive. Many expanded lesional clones were found to persist in scalp and blood during tofacitinib treatment, and relapse after treatment cessation may be partly explained by this persistence. Tofacitinib significantly decreased scalp clonality and the number of expanded CD8+ clones among the top 100 scalp clones. The treated cohort was small, with a single nonresponder, so links between baseline CD8+ expansion and response need larger studies. Unlike mouse skin, which is dominated by gammadelta T cells, normal human skin has resident alphabeta T cells that are also sequenced, and this complicates analysis of the scalp TCR repertoire.

The method was the immunoSEQ multiplex PCR assay. To provide template for TCR sequencing, every sample had RNA extracted and reverse transcribed into cDNA. SuperScript III was used to make first-strand cDNA, primed with a 2:1 mix of oligo-dT and random hexamers. A synthetic immune receptor repertoire was used to assess amplification bias, and residual bias was removed computationally. The paper's processing steps were these. After raw reads were preprocessed to remove errors, the CDR3 was defined following IMGT conventions as running from the conserved cysteine to phenylalanine. To get clonality, Shannon entropy was normalized by log2 of the number of productive unique TCRs and the result was subtracted from 1. Whether scalp clones were CD4 or CD8 was inferred by matching scalp TCRbeta sequences against CD4 and CD8 repertoires sorted from blood. The table comes from immuneACCESS by way of TCRdb, which keeps in-frame sequences with V and J called. Part of the clones is missing from these tables; in studies checked, under half for an unresolved V gene and the rest for unknown reasons. The DNA was the basis for D and trimming; V, J and clone size are from that table. A total of hundreds of thousands of clones appear in this sample, roughly 60% of them only once. The ten largest clonotypes hold 1.8% of the sample.

According to the study, the label for this sample's time point signals: around 24 weeks on oral tofacitinib. Explained via the paper, the treatment or condition label denotes: oral pan-JAK inhibitor, 5-10 mg twice daily. Lesional scalp punch biopsies and peripheral blood were collected from alopecia areata patients. PBMCs were isolated by density centrifugation and stained for CD3, CD4 and CD8, and CD4+ and CD8+ T cells were sorted on a FACSAria. Sequences KGHSH (CDR1) and LQKENI (CDR2) are obtained from the germline V gene. Relative to germline, V is missing 3 bases and J is missing 3 bases, with 2 bases of the junction outside any gene match. Including cysteine and phenylalanine, the CDR3 has 15 amino acids. The CDR3 DNA has 45 bases and is translated from base 1. With regard to this clone: Its recognized antigen is unknown. Base qualities are not recorded, but no much larger clone differs from it by a single base.

The material was CD4+ T cells sorted from blood, obtained at week 24, from a patient treated with tofacitinib. This receptor chain uses TRBV18 and TRBJ2-5, and 12 bases in between align with TRBD2. This TCR was recovered from a human donor with alopecia areata. The nucleotide sequence is TGTGCCAGCTCACCGCGGACTAGCGGGGAAGAGACCCAGTACTTC. This sequence encodes CASSPRTSGEETQYF.